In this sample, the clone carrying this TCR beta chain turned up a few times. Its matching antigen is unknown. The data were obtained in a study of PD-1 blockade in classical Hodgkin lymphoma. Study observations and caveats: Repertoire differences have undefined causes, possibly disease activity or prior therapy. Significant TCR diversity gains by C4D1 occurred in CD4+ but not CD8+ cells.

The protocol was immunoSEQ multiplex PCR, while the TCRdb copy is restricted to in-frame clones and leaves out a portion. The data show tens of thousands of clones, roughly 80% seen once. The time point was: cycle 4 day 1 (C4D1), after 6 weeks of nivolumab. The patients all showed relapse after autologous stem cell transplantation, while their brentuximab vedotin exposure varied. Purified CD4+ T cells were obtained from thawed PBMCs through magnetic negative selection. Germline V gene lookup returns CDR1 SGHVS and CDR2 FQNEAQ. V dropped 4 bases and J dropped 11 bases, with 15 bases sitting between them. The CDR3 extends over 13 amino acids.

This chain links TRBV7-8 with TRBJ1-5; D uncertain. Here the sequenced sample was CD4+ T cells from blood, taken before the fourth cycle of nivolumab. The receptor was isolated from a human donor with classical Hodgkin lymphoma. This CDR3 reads CASSSPRSTAQHF. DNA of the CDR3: TGTGCCAGCAGCTCCCCCCGGAGTACCGCCCAGCATTTT.